These T cell receptor beta chains were read from a single sample in a study of molecular identifiers for immune sequencing clone quantification. TCRdb itself ran the PCR reads through MiXCR, one entry per CDR3 protein. This sample carries 460,000 or so distinct CDR3 sequences, under 30% of them seen once, and the ten largest clones take around 0.8%. Sequencing was carried out using naive CD8+ T cells from blood, with Jurkat cell RNA spiked in. These receptors were taken from a human donor in good health. Some libraries in this study had Jurkat cell RNA spiked in. Both conserved end residues are part of each CDR3. The D gene is left open where the match is weak. Only some rows state a clone size, as once, few, many or a class for expanded clones.

>TRBV7-9|.|TRBJ2-2|.
TGTGCCAGCCGCCCAGGGAATACCGGGGCGCTGTTTTTT
CASRPGNTGALFF
>TRBV3-1|.|TRBJ2-3|TRBD2
TGTGCCAGCAGCCGACCCGGGACTAGCGAGGCAGATACGCAGTATTTT
CASSRPGTSEADTQYF
>TRBV6-6|.|TRBJ1-4|TRBD1
TGTGCCAGCAGTTACTACCGGGACAGGGAGGAAAAACTGTTTTTT
CASSYYRDREEKLFF
>TRBV7-2|many|TRBJ1-3|.
TGTGCCAGCAGCTTAGCCGCAGGCTCTGGAAACACCATATATTTT
CASSLAAGSGNTIYF
>TRBV6-2/TRBV6-3|.|TRBJ2-2|TRBD1
TGTGCCAGCAGTCTACCGGGACAGGATAACACCGGGGAGCTGTTTTTT
CASSLPGQDNTGELFF
>TRBV6-5|few|TRBJ2-5|.
TGTGCCAGCAGCCTTCTCACGGGGCCCAAGACGGTGACCCAGTACTTC
CASSLLTGPKTVTQYF
>TRBV20-1|.|TRBJ2-7|TRBD2
TGCAGTGCCCTAAGCGGGACCTCCTACGAGCAGTACTTC
CSALSGTSYEQYF
>TRBV5-6|many|TRBJ1-1|.
TGTGCCAGCAGCCCTCCCCGGGCCCATCTGAACACTGAAGCTTTCTTT
CASSPPRAHLNTEAFF
>TRBV28|.|TRBJ2-1|.
TGTGCCAGCAGTCCTGGTCGGAAGGAGGTTAATGAGCAGTTCTTC
CASSPGRKEVNEQFF
>TRBV20-1|.|TRBJ2-1|.
TGCAGTGCTTTCGACACGCGTACCGGTAGCAATGAGCAGTTCTTC
CSAFDTRTGSNEQFF